Each of the 16 T cell receptor beta chains below was sequenced from the same sample in a study of blood T cell repertoires in COVID-19. The data were produced by immunoSEQ multiplex PCR, yet TCRdb's version contains in-frame clones alone and is incomplete. This table holds 15,000 to 20,000 clones, roughly 85% found once. Sample: peripheral blood. These receptors all come from a man older than 75 with acute or convalescent COVID-19.

This clone has a single count. J is TRBJ2-7 and V is TRBV4-3, with 11 bases lining up with TRBD2. CDR1 is LGHNA and CDR2 is YSLEER in the germline V gene. The CDR3 spans 16 residues. The trim removed 4 bases at V and 4 bases at J, leaving 9 bases unmatched. The CDR3 nucleotides read TGCGCCAGCAGCCCAGCTTCCGGGACTAGCGGATACGAGCAGTACTTC. Translated: CASSPASGTSGYEQYF.

The rearrangement uses TRBV19 and TRBJ2-2; no firm D call. This CDR3 is 14 amino acids long. In germline, CDR1 is LNHDA, CDR2 SQIVND (reference sequence). Between the trimmed V and J ends, which lost 3 bases and 2 bases, there was a span of 7 bases. CDR3 loop: CASSMVANTGELFF. The CDR3 DNA reads TGTGCCAGTAGTATGGTAGCAAACACCGGGGAGCTGTTTTTT.

The CDR3 sequence: CASRPGTPSNQPQHF. The CDR3 DNA reads TGCGCCAGCAGACCCGGGACACCCAGCAATCAGCCCCAGCATTTT. The rearrangement links TRBV5-1 to TRBJ1-5; TRBD1 is a possible D gene (6 bases). Germline CDR1 reads SGHRS; CDR2 reads YFSETQ. This CDR3 has 15 residues. The V end was cut by 5 bases, the J end by 1 base, with 13 bases between. Variable domain in full (rest from reference TRBV5-1 and TRBJ1-5): KAGVTQTPRYLIKTRGQQVTLSCSPISGHRSVSWYQQTPGQGLQFLFEYFSETQRNKGNFPGRFSGRQFSNSRSEMNVSTLELGDSALYLCASRPGTPSNQPQHFGDGTRLSIL.

The rearrangement links TRBV6-2 or TRBV6-3 to TRBJ1-2; 7 positions agree with TRBD1. There are 15 residues in the CDR3. Germline lookup yields CDR1 MNHEY and CDR2 SVGEGT. J gave up 4 bases and V 0 bases, and 5 bases lay outside the gene matches. In nucleotides, the CDR3 is TGTGCCAGCAGTTACTCGAGAGACAGGGTCTATGGCTACACCTTC. The encoded protein is CASSYSRDRVYGYTF.

The CDR3 nucleotides read TGTGCCACCGACTGGGACACACCGAACACTGAAGCTTTCTTT. It encodes CATDWDTPNTEAFF. The rearrangement joins TRBV19 to TRBJ1-1, with D maybe TRBD1 (6 bases). Germline CDR1 is LNHDA and CDR2 is SQIVND (reference sequence). Trimming cost V 10 bases and J 1 base, with 16 bases left between them. There are 14 residues in the CDR3.

The rearrangement uses TRBV27 and TRBJ1-2; TRBD1 agrees at 8 bases. The V segment lost 6 bases and the J segment 6 bases; nucleotides outside the gene matches: 15. The CDR3 spans 16 residues. CDR1 is MNHEY, CDR2 SMNVEV, per germline (reference sequence). The DNA of the CDR3 is TGTGCCAGCAGACTAGGACAGGGACAAAGATGGGATGGCTACACCTTC. This encodes CASRLGQGQRWDGYTF.

The chain recombines TRBV7-5 with TRBJ1-2. TRBV7-5 is termed a pseudogene. CDR3 length: 16 amino acids. The CDR3 is CARSLVGRAANYGYTF. CDR3 DNA sequence: TGTGCCAGAAGCTTAGTAGGGAGGGCTGCTAACTATGGCTACACCTTC.

V is TRBV30 and J is TRBJ2-3; D might be TRBD2 (5 bases). Germline V CDR1 and CDR2: GTSNPN, SVGIG (reference sequence). This CDR3 has 13 residues. Trimming pared 6 bases from V and 4 bases from J, leaving 14 bases between. The CDR3 spells CACLNSRADTQYF. DNA for the CDR3: TGTGCCTGTCTAAACTCGAGGGCAGATACGCAGTATTTT.

This clone was counted between two and nine times. The V and J genes are TRBV18 and TRBJ1-6; no reliable D call. V dropped 3 bases and J dropped 5 bases, with 11 bases sitting between them. The CDR3 sequence is 15 residues long. Germline V lookup: CDR1 KGHSH, CDR2 LQKENI. In nucleotides, the CDR3 is TGTGCCAGCTCACCGAGAGACGGGAATAATTCACCCCTCCACTTT. Its translation: CASSPRDGNNSPLHF.

J is TRBJ2-7 and V is TRBV2; maybe TRBD1 (5 bases). The germline V and J ends were trimmed by 2 bases and 3 bases, with 17 bases remaining between them. Germline loops: CDR1 SNHLY, CDR2 FYNNEI. CDR3 length: 16 residues. CDR3 nucleotides: TGTGCCAGCAGTGAACCCTCCCCTACAGGCTACTACGAGCAGTACTTC. Protein: CASSEPSPTGYYEQYF.

The CDR3 reads CASSLGTSGGAETQYF. CDR3 DNA sequence: TGTGCCAGCAGCTTAGGCACTAGCGGGGGGGCAGAGACCCAGTACTTC. The V gene is TRBV5-5, the J gene TRBJ2-5, with TRBD2 identical over 13 bases. The trim removed 2 bases at V and 4 bases at J, leaving 5 bases unmatched. There are 16 residues in the CDR3. Looked up from germline, CDR1 is SGHKS and CDR2 is YYEKEE (reference sequence).

The chain employs TRBV28 and TRBJ1-5; no clear D. V was clipped by 5 bases and J by 9 bases, with 14 bases between them. Per germline, CDR1 MDHEN and CDR2 SYDVKM. The CDR3 contains 13 residues. The CDR3 bases are TGTGCCAGCAGTGCGACGGAGATCATGCCCCAGCATTTT. It translates to CASSATEIMPQHF.

The chain combines TRBV7-8 with TRBJ2-7; 7 bases match TRBD1. From germline, CDR1 is SGHVS and CDR2 FQNEAQ. The CDR3 runs 17 residues. V lost 4 bases to trimming and J lost 3 bases; unmatched junction nucleotides: 15. The CDR3 nucleotides are TGTGCCAGCAGCTCCCCCCCAAAGGGACAGATCGACTACGAGCAGTACTTC. Protein product: CASSSPPKGQIDYEQYF.

This clone came up a few times. The rearrangement joins TRBV5-6 to TRBJ1-2, with 7 bases identical to TRBD1. The germline V gene encodes CDR1 SGHDT and CDR2 YYEEEE. J was trimmed by 7 bases and V by 4 bases; bases with no gene match: 4. The CDR3 has 12 residues. The CDR3 region is CASSRGTAGYTF. The CDR3 DNA reads TGTGCCAGCAGCCGAGGGACAGCTGGCTACACCTTC.

This clone has only one observation. This chain uses TRBV7-9 with TRBJ1-2, with D hard to call. This CDR3 region has 15 residues. The V end lost 2 bases, the J end lost 2 bases, and 12 bases lay between the germline ends. Per germline, CDR1 SEHNR and CDR2 FQNEAQ (reference sequence). The CDR3 nucleotides read TGTGCCAGCAGCTTACAGGCTGGGGAGAACTATGGCTACACCTTC. Translation gives CASSLQAGENYGYTF.

This chain joins TRBV3-1 (or the pseudogene TRBV3-2) and TRBJ1-3; D is perhaps TRBD1 (6 bases). CDR3 length: 15 amino acids. Germline values: CDR1 LGHDT, CDR2 YNNKEL (reference sequence). V shed 0 bases and J shed 1 base, with 7 bases lying between them. DNA of the CDR3: TGTGCCAGCAGCCAAGACAGGGGATCTGGAAACACCATATATTTT. Its protein is CASSQDRGSGNTIYF.